This T cell receptor (beta chain) was obtained from a study of T cell repertoires in cytomegalovirus infection. This clonotype showed up many times. Its antigen is undetermined. TCRdb re-called the reads through MiXCR, storing one row per CDR3 protein. This table holds about 770,000 distinct CDR3 sequences, 25% to 30% found once. The CDR3 runs to 14 residues. Deletions cut 5 bases from V and 3 bases from J, with 11 bases between. Germline V gene sequence: CDR1 SEHNR, CDR2 FQNEAQ (reference sequence). The TCR sequence derives from a human donor in good health (CMV status not recorded). Some clones in this sample may be carry-over from other donors' samples. The sequencing here drew on cultured CD8+ T cells from PBMCs, taken from culture after CMV antigen stimulation. J is TRBJ2-1 and V is TRBV7-9; D not certain. CDR3: CASSRAVGYNEQFF. CDR3 in DNA: TGTGCCAGCAGCCGCGCGGTGGGCTACAATGAGCAGTTCTTC.